This TCR beta chain appears in the sequencing data of a study of T cells in Graves' hyperthyroidism and ophthalmopathy. Whole-study results and caveats: Most thyroid clonotypes expanded above 0.001 were also detected in blood. Ophthalmopathy could be told apart from stable hyperthyroidism with a 13 V-J model.

In the ophthalmopathy cohort, Clinical Activity Score was at least 3, NOSPECS grade at least 4, and duration under 3 months. Patients were excluded because of uncontrolled infection, other autoimmune disease, pregnancy or lactation. Amplified TCR beta CDR3 regions came from RNA transcripts. An initial round of RT-PCR targeting the TCR CDR3 relied on the HTBI primer set. One entry per CDR3 protein results from TCRdb running MiXCR on the multiplex PCR reads. This sample has about half a million distinct CDR3 sequences, with about 16% found just once. This clonotype was observed at least ten times. Its antigen is undetermined. Losses at the gene ends were 5 bases for V and 0 bases for J; bases not matched to a gene: 17. Germline V gene data show CDR1 as MNHNS and CDR2 as SASEGT. The CDR3 is made up of 19 amino acids.

Material for sequencing was blood. The chain has TRBV6-1 and TRBJ2-7; 9 bases agree with TRBD2. The clonotype comes from a woman aged 30 to 39 with Graves' ophthalmopathy. The CDR3 here is CASSPVKTGTSLLSYEQYF. In DNA, the CDR3 is TGTGCCAGCAGTCCTGTAAAAACCGGGACTAGCCTGCTCTCCTACGAGCAGTACTTC.